The clone carrying this T cell receptor beta chain appeared once. The target antigen is unknown. The CDR3 is 15 residues long. Germline V gives CDR1 LNHDA, CDR2 SQIVND (reference sequence). V was trimmed by 4 bases and J by 1 base, leaving 11 bases between them. Some clones are missing from TCRdb's copy, which holds only in-frame ones; the method was immunoSEQ multiplex PCR. Seen here are about 190,000 clones, roughly 92% observed once, and the top ten hold 1% to 1.5%. This sample was included in a study of T cell responses to AZD1222 COVID-19 vaccine. The wider study: Pooling covered second doses at about 4 or about 12 weeks. Broader study findings: CD4 TCRs associated with vaccination spanned spike, dominating at 160-218 and 743-854. After the peak T cell response, and only then, were repertoires sampled. In a largely white British group with more females than males, clonal diversity was possibly underestimated.

This receptor was taken from an adult in good health. Sequenced material: peripheral blood, taken on day 0 of AZD1222 vaccination. The V gene is TRBV19, the J gene TRBJ2-1; D might be TRBD1 (6 bases). CDR3 residues: CASSKLGGSYNEQFF. CDR3 sequence (DNA): TGTGCCAGTAGTAAACTAGGGGGTTCCTACAATGAGCAGTTCTTC.